This T cell receptor beta chain emerged from a study of cytomegalovirus exposure and HLA in healthy donors. Looking at the study overall: The same platform was used for the 95 to 150 validation repertoires and the 500 to 700 first-cohort repertoires, a later analysis reported.

TCRdb's table, derived via immunoSEQ multiplex PCR, lists solely in-frame clones and lacks some. Of 110,000 or so clones in the sample, approximately 89% were seen once. As to this clone: The antigen is unknown.

Study-level points and caveats: High sensitivity and specificity were reportedly achieved when the classifier diagnosed cytomegalovirus status. Associated with cytomegalovirus, according to the listing, were 150 to 200 TCR beta chains. Testing in vitro showed a few CMV-associated chains specific for CMV antigens.

This clonotype was sampled from a man aged 18 to 29 in good health and CMV-seronegative. Sequencing was done on a sample of PBMCs.

The chain's CDR3 is CASSLNSVGGVYGYTF. CDR3 nucleotide sequence: TGTGCCAGCAGCTTAAATTCGGTTGGGGGCGTCTATGGCTACACCTTC. The J gene is TRBJ1-2, the V gene TRBV7-9; D might be TRBD1 (6 bases). The CDR3 is made up of 16 amino acids. CDR1 and CDR2 from the germline V gene are SEHNR and FQNEAQ (reference sequence). V lost 2 bases and J lost 4, with 17 bases in between. The variable domain in full, with the rest retrieved from reference TRBV7-9 and TRBJ1-2, is DTGVSQNPRHKITKRGQNVTFRCDPISEHNRLYWYRQTLGQGPEFLTYFQNEAQLEKSRLLSDRFSAERPKGSFSTLEIQRTEQGDSAMYLCASSLNSVGGVYGYTFGSGTRLTVV.